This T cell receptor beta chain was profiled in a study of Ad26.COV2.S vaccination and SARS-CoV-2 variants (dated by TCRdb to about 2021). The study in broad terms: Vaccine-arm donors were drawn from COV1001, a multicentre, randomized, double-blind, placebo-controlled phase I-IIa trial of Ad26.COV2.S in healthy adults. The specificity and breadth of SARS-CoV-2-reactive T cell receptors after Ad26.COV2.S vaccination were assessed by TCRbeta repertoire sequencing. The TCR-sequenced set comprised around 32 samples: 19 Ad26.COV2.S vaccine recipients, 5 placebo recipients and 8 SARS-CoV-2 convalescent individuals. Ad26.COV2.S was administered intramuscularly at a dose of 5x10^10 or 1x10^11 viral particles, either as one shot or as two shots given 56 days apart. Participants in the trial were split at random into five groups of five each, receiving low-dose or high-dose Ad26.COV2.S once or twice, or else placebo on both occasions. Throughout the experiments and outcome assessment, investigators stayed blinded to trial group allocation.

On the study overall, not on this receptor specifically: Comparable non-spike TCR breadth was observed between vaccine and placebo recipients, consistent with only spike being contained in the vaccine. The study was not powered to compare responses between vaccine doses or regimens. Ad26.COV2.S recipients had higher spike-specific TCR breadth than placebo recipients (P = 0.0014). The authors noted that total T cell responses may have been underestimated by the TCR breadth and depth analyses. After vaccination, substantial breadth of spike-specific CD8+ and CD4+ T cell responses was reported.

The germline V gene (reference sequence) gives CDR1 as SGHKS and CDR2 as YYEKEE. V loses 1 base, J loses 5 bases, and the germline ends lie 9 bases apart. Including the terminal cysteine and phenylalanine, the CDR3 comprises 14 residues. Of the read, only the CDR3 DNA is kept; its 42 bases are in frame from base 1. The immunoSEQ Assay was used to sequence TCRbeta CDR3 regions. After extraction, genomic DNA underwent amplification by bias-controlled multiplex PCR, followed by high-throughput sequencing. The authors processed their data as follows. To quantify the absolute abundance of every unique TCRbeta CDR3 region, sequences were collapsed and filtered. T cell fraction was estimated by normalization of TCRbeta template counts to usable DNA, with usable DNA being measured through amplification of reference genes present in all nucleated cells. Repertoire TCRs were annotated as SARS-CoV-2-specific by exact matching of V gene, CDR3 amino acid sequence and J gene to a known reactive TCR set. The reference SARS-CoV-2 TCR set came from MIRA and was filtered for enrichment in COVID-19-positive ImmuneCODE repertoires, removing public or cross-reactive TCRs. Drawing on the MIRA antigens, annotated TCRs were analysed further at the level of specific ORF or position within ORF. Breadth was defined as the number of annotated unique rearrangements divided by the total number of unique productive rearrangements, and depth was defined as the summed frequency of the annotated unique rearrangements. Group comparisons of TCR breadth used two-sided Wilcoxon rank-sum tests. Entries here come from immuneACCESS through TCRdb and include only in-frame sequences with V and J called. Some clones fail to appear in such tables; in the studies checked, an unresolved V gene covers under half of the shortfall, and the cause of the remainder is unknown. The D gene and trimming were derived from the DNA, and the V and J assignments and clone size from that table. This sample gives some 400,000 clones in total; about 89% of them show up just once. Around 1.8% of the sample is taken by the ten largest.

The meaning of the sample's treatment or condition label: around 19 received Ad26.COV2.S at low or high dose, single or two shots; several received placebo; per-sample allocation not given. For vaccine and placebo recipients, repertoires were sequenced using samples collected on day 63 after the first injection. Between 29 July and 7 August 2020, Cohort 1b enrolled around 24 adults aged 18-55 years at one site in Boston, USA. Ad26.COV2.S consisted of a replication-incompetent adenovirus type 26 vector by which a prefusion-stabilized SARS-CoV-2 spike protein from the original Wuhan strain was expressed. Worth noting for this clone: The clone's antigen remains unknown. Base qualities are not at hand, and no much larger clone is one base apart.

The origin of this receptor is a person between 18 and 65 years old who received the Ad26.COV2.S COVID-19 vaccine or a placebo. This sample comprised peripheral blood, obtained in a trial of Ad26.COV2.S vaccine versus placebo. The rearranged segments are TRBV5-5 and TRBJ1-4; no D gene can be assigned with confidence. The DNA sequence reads TGTGCCAGCAGCTTGTACGAGAGGAATGAAAAACTGTTTTTT. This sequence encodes CASSLYERNEKLFF.